Listed below are T cell receptor beta chains from one sample, sequenced in a study of PD-1 blockade in mismatch repair-deficient tumors. Profiled with immunoSEQ multiplex PCR; TCRdb holds only in-frame clones, not every one. The sample comprises some 120,000 clones, about 80% of which are singletons, and 4.5% to 5.5% rests with the top ten. The sequencing used peripheral blood, collected approximately 64 weeks after starting pembrolizumab. The receptors stem from an adult with mismatch repair-deficient cancer. CDR3s include the opening cysteine and the closing phenylalanine or tryptophan. The order of the fields is V gene, clone size, D gene, CDR3 length, J gene, CDR3 protein, CDR3 DNA. D genes are given only for firm matches. For some rows the clone size is stated as once, few or many, or as a class when expanded; others skip it.

>TRBV6-1|once|TRBD1|15|TRBJ2-5
CASSEGQGAFETQYF
TGTGCCAGCAGTGAGGGACAGGGGGCTTTCGAGACCCAGTACTTC
>TRBV7-3|.|.|14|TRBJ1-3
CASSGTGSGNTIYF
TGTGCCAGCAGTGGAACAGGGAGTGGAAACACCATATATTTT
>TRBV27|.|TRBD2|17|TRBJ2-1
CASSTYIRDYPGNEQFF
TGTGCCAGCAGTACCTACATCCGGGACTACCCCGGGAATGAGCAGTTCTTC
>TRBV18|few|TRBD2|14|TRBJ2-7
CASSSGRAENEQYF
TGTGCCAGCTCTTCCGGGAGGGCAGAGAACGAGCAGTACTTC
>TRBV28|.|.|12|TRBJ2-7
CASRGSPYEQYF
TGTGCCTCTCGAGGGAGCCCGTACGAGCAGTACTTC
>TRBV21-1|.|.|18|TRBJ2-7
CASTMMGSRRRASYEQYF
TGTGCCAGCACCATGATGGGGAGTCGGCGGAGAGCGTCCTACGAGCAGTACTTC
>TRBV9|.|.|12|TRBJ2-3
CASSGSTDTQYF
TGTGCCAGCAGCGGTAGCACAGATACGCAGTATTTT
>TRBV6-6|few|TRBD1|14|TRBJ2-7
CASRNRDRAIEQYF
TGTGCCAGCAGAAACCGGGACAGGGCCATAGAGCAGTACTTC
>TRBV6-1|.|.|11|TRBJ2-1
CASTPGYEQFF
TGTGCCAGCACCCCGGGGTATGAGCAGTTCTTC
>TRBV19|.|TRBD1|14|TRBJ1-2
CASSLRQGDYGYTF
TGTGCCAGTAGTCTTCGACAGGGAGACTATGGCTACACCTTC
>TRBV14|few|TRBD2|19|TRBJ2-6
CASSHVGLAGFSGANVLTF
TGTGCCAGCAGCCACGTGGGACTAGCGGGTTTCTCTGGGGCCAACGTCCTGACTTTC
>TRBV19|.|.|12|TRBJ2-5
CASRTPAGAQYF
TGTGCCAGTAGAACTCCGGCAGGGGCCCAGTACTTC
>TRBV7-9|.|.|17|TRBJ2-7
CASSKTQTEKLSYEQYF
TGTGCCAGCAGCAAAACGCAAACAGAGAAGCTCTCCTACGAGCAGTACTTC
>TRBV25-1|few|TRBD1|12|TRBJ1-2
CASTTGASGYTF
TGTGCCAGCACGACAGGGGCTAGCGGCTACACCTTC
>TRBV9|.|TRBD1|13|TRBJ1-1
CASSSTRDRQAFF
TGTGCCAGCAGCTCGACCCGGGACAGGCAAGCTTTCTTT
>TRBV5-1|.|TRBD1|15|TRBJ1-1
CASSLGGQSHTEAFF
TGCGCCAGCAGCTTGGGGGGACAGTCGCACACTGAAGCTTTCTTT
>TRBV7-2|.|.|16|TRBJ2-1
CASSLALSGTYNEQFF
TGTGCCAGCAGCTTAGCCCTTAGCGGCACCTACAATGAGCAGTTCTTC